The rows below give T cell receptor beta chains drawn from one sample of a study of OX40 agonist ivuxolimab in advanced cancers. Some clones are missing from TCRdb's copy, which holds only in-frame ones; the method was immunoSEQ multiplex PCR. The sample contains roughly 61,000 clones, 65% to 90% of which appear only once. The specimen comprised CD4+ or CD8+ T cells sorted from blood, sampled in a trial of the OX40 agonist ivuxolimab. These TCRs come from an adult with an advanced solid tumor such as melanoma, head and neck, liver or kidney cancer. Both conserved end residues are part of each CDR3. A D gene is named only where the DNA matches it firmly. A clone size is listed for some rows: how often the clone was seen (once, few, many), or a class if it is expanded.

clone_size j_call v_call d_call cdr3_nt cdr3_aa
NA TRBJ2-2 TRBV6-6 NA TGTGCCAGCAGTCCGTCCCCCGGGGAGCTGTTTTTT CASSPSPGELFF
few TRBJ1-4 TRBV9 NA TGTGCCAGCAGCGTAGCCGCAGGACTTTCTAATGAAAAACTGTTTTTT CASSVAAGLSNEKLFF
NA TRBJ2-5 TRBV30 TRBD2 TGTGCCTGGGGGACTAGGGGACAAGAGACCCAGTACTTC CAWGTRGQETQYF
few TRBJ2-3 TRBV5-6 NA TGTGCCAGCAGCAGCCGACGACTCACAGATACGCAGTATTTT CASSSRRLTDTQYF
NA TRBJ1-1 TRBV19 NA TGTGCCAGTAGTATAACCCACGTGGATTCAACTGAAGCTTTCTTT CASSITHVDSTEAFF
few TRBJ1-5 TRBV6-6 TRBD1 TGTGCCAGCAGGGGGACAGGGGCTAATCAGCCCCAGCATTTT CASRGTGANQPQHF
NA TRBJ2-3 TRBV28 NA TGTGCCAGCAGTTTGAGCGGTTCTAGCACAGATACGCAGTATTTT CASSLSGSSTDTQYF
NA TRBJ2-7 TRBV11-2 NA TGTGCCAGCAGCTTAGATGGCGGCAGGACCCTTTCCTACGAGCAGTACTTC CASSLDGGRTLSYEQYF
NA TRBJ2-2 TRBV5-6 NA TGTGCCAGCAGCTTGGAAAGGCTGCGCACCGGGGAGCTGTTTTTT CASSLERLRTGELFF
NA TRBJ1-3 TRBV5-1 NA TGCGCCAGCAAAGGGGATGGGAACACCATATATTTT CASKGDGNTIYF
NA TRBJ2-7 TRBV4-3 TRBD1 TGCGCCAGCAGCCAAGATTCCAGACAGGGCCCCCGCGGCTACGAGCAGTACTTC CASSQDSRQGPRGYEQYF
NA TRBJ2-1 TRBV4-2 NA TGTGCCAGCAGCCAAGGACAGGAACTATACAATGAGCAGTTCTTC CASSQGQELYNEQFF
once TRBJ2-5 TRBV18 NA TGTGCCAGCTCACCACGCCTAGCCCCCAAAGAGACCCAGTACTTC CASSPRLAPKETQYF
NA TRBJ1-3 TRBV9 NA TGTGCCAGCAGCGTAGGGACTATTGGAAACACCATATATTTT CASSVGTIGNTIYF
NA TRBJ1-1 TRBV6-1 NA TGTGCCAGCAGTGAAGCTGGGACAAGGTTAACTTTCTTT CASSEAGTRLTFF
NA TRBJ1-4 TRBV2 NA TGTGCCAGCAGTCCTCGGGCCCGCGGACTAATTAATGAAAAACTGTTTTTT CASSPRARGLINEKLFF
NA TRBJ2-3 TRBV7-2 NA TGTGCCAGCAGCCCTAGGGGGTCTCGGGGAGCGGGCTTCACAGATACGCAGTATTTT CASSPRGSRGAGFTDTQYF
NA TRBJ2-5 TRBV5-1 NA TGCGCCAGCAGCGCCTCCGGGATTCAAGAGACCCAGTACTTC CASSASGIQETQYF
NA TRBJ1-4 TRBV28 NA TGTGCCAGCAGTTACGCTCAGGGAAGGGGGAGTGAAAAACTGTTTTTT CASSYAQGRGSEKLFF
NA TRBJ1-2 TRBV2 TRBD1 TGTGCCAGCAGAGTACAGGGGACACGTGGCTATGGCTACACCTTC CASRVQGTRGYGYTF
NA TRBJ1-2 TRBV9 NA TGTGCCAGCAGCGAGGGTCCATTTAGAGGCTACACCTTC CASSEGPFRGYTF
NA TRBJ2-3 TRBV29-1 NA TGCAGCGTTGGAGAGGACCGCCGCTCTAGCACAGATACGCAGTATTTT CSVGEDRRSSTDTQYF
once TRBJ1-2 TRBV16 NA TGTGCCAGCAGCCAATCGGATTATGGCTACACCTTC CASSQSDYGYTF
NA TRBJ1-5 TRBV7-9 TRBD1 TGTGCCAGCAGCTTAGAATTAACAGGGGCGGGCAATCAGCCCCAGCATTTT CASSLELTGAGNQPQHF
NA TRBJ1-2 TRBV6-1 TRBD1 TGTGCCAGCAGTGCAGGGACAGGAGCTAACTATGGCTACACCTTC CASSAGTGANYGYTF
NA TRBJ2-7 TRBV7-2 TRBD2 TGTGCCAGCAGCTTACAAGCGGGGGCCTACGAGCAGTACTTC CASSLQAGAYEQYF
NA TRBJ1-5 TRBV28 TRBD1 TGTGCCAGCAGACGTACAGGGGGCTTTAATCAGCCCCAGCATTTT CASRRTGGFNQPQHF
NA TRBJ1-1 TRBV4-3 NA TGCGCCAGCAGCCTTCTCGTTTGGGGGGATGAAACTGAAGCTTTCTTT CASSLLVWGDETEAFF
NA TRBJ1-6 TRBV14 NA TGTGCCAGCAGCCTTCCCCGGTTAACAAATTCACCCCTCCACTTT CASSLPRLTNSPLHF
NA TRBJ1-4 TRBV29-1 TRBD1 TGCAGCGTAGCTGGACAGGGGTTTAATGAAAAACTGTTTTTT CSVAGQGFNEKLFF
NA TRBJ2-3 TRBV7-6 TRBD2 TGTGCCAGCTCCCGGGTGGGGCAGGGAGGGGCGGATACGCAGTATTTT CASSRVGQGGADTQYF
NA TRBJ1-3 TRBV7-2 NA TGTGCCAGCAGCTTAAGACAGGAAAAGAACACCATATATTTT CASSLRQEKNTIYF
NA TRBJ2-2 TRBV10-2 NA TGCGCCAGCAGTGAGTCTGGGCTAGCCCTAATTAAGACCGGGGAGCTGTTTTTT CASSESGLALIKTGELFF
NA TRBJ2-1 TRBV5-1 NA TGCGCCAGCAGCTTAGAGTACGGTGAGCAGTTCTTC CASSLEYGEQFF
NA TRBJ2-5 TRBV5-1 TRBD1 TGCGCCAGCAGCTTGGGTCTACAGGGGCAAGAGACCCAGTACTTC CASSLGLQGQETQYF
NA TRBJ1-4 TRBV15 NA TGTGCCACCAGCAGAGATAGAGCAGCTAATGAAAAACTGTTTTTT CATSRDRAANEKLFF
once TRBJ2-7 TRBV6-1 NA TGTGCCAGCGGCAGGACAGAGTCCTACGAGCAGTACTTC CASGRTESYEQYF
NA TRBJ2-5 TRBV7-8 TRBD2 TGTGCCAGCAGCTTAGGGGCTAGCGGAGACCAAGAGACCCAGTACTTC CASSLGASGDQETQYF
NA TRBJ2-2 TRBV25-1 TRBD1 TGTGCCAGCAGTGAGAAGGGGGACAGGGGGCCAACCGGGGAGCTGTTTTTT CASSEKGDRGPTGELFF
NA TRBJ2-7 TRBV19 TRBD1 TGTGCCAGTAGTTCACAGGGGGCTAACTTGTACGAGCAGTACTTC CASSSQGANLYEQYF
NA TRBJ1-2 TRBV4-3 NA TGCGCCAGCAGCCCTGGGGGACCCACGAACTATGGCTACACCTTC CASSPGGPTNYGYTF
NA TRBJ2-7 TRBV7-9 NA TGTGCCAGCAGCCTTGCCGGAAATGACTACGAGCAGTACTTC CASSLAGNDYEQYF
NA TRBJ2-1 TRBV5-4 TRBD2 TGTGCCAGCAGCTTGGCCTTTGCGGGGGGAGGCGAGCAGTTCTTC CASSLAFAGGGEQFF
NA TRBJ2-7 TRBV11-3 TRBD2 TGTGCCAGCTCTGAGGGGACTAGCAACTACGAGCAGTACTTC CASSEGTSNYEQYF
NA TRBJ2-2 TRBV10-2 NA TGCGCCAGCATAGCGTCTATGGTCCCCGGGGAGCTGTTTTTT CASIASMVPGELFF